The entry below describes one T cell receptor (beta chain). The data originate from a study of blood T cell repertoires in COVID-19. Whole-study context: Whether acute or convalescent, the COVID-19 samples came from the United States, Italy and Spain. Nucleic acid was either cDNA or gDNA, and it came from T cells, B-cell-depleted T cells, or PBMCs.

Original data processing: Using reference gene primer amplification, nucleated cell counts were estimated. The protocol was immunoSEQ multiplex PCR, while the TCRdb copy is restricted to in-frame clones and leaves out a portion. The DNA gave D and trimming, while V, J and clone size come from that table. The sample yields about 100,000 clones, roughly 91% seen once. This sequence was found in a human donor in a cohort sampled during active COVID-19. Sequenced input: peripheral blood.

For the CDR3, the DNA is TGCGCCAGCCAGCGGGAGGAGTACAATGAGCAGTTCTTC. As protein: CASQREEYNEQFF. The chain joins TRBV10-2 to TRBJ2-1, with 9 bases lining up with TRBD2. CDR1 and CDR2 from the germline V gene are WSHSY and SAAADI. The CDR3 contains 13 residues. V shed 8 bases, J shed 4 bases, and the junction held 3 bases outside the gene matches.